This TCR beta chain was profiled in a study of CD8 T cells in Susac syndrome. General study points: The study recognized that the number of individuals in its TCR sequencing and HLA analysis was relatively small.

Concerning this clonotype itself: As yet, its antigen is unknown.

V shed 0 bases, J shed 0 bases, and the junction held 5 bases outside the gene matches. The germline V gene encodes CDR1 GTSNPN and CDR2 SVGIG (reference sequence). This CDR3 has 17 amino acids. The authors carried out high-throughput sequencing of TCR beta. They applied it to CD8+ and CD4+ T cells obtained from blood. The TEMRA cells underwent FACS enrichment, while the CD8+ and CD4+ T cells underwent negative isolation. Random hexamers served to reverse transcribe roughly 0.5 to 1 ug RNA. Amplification of TCR beta CDR3 was carried out by immunoSEQ multiplex PCR, which covered 54 Vbeta and 13 Jbeta segments. TCRdb re-called the immunoSEQ multiplex PCR reads with MiXCR, one entry per CDR3 protein. The data contain around 200,000 distinct CDR3 sequences, over 90% of them singletons.

This chain connects TRBV30 to TRBJ2-5; 12 bases are shared with TRBD2. The sequence was collected from a human donor with multiple sclerosis. Material: CD4+ T cells from PBMCs. The CDR3 DNA reads as TGTGCCTGGAGTGTAGGCCTAGCGGGGGGGTACCAAGAGACCCAGTACTTC. It encodes CAWSVGLAGGYQETQYF.